Following are 5 T cell receptor beta chains from one sample sequenced in a study of cytomegalovirus exposure and HLA in healthy donors. 13 Jbeta primers and 60 Vbeta primers were used for the PCR. The repertoire was sequenced with immunoSEQ multiplex PCR; TCRdb's copy has only in-frame clones and lacks some. The sample carries about 150,000 clones, approximately 80% recorded once. Sequencing was done on a sample of PBMCs. Receptors originate from a woman in her 40s in good health and CMV-seropositive.

This sequence joins TRBV28 and TRBJ1-5, with 8 bases aligning to TRBD1. Trimming cost V 5 bases and J 0 bases; bases outside gene matches: 6. The CDR3 totals 16 residues. Germline V gives CDR1 MDHEN, CDR2 SYDVKM. CDR3 DNA: TGTGCCAGCAGTCCGATTCAGGGGGCTAGCAATCAGCCCCAGCATTTT. This encodes CASSPIQGASNQPQHF.

The V gene is TRBV28, the J gene TRBJ1-1; 12 bases match TRBD1. The V gene end was trimmed by 7 bases and the J gene end by 4 bases; junction bases not matched to a gene: 10. The CDR3 totals 16 residues. The germline V gene has CDR1 MDHEN and CDR2 SYDVKM. The CDR3 nucleotides read TGTGCCAGCACCATACCGGGACAGGGGGCTTTCACTGAAGCTTTCTTT. Its translation is CASTIPGQGAFTEAFF.

The V call is TRBV5-4, the J call TRBJ2-7; 7 positions match TRBD1. V dropped 7 bases and J dropped 3; count of bases not matched to a gene: 13. The CDR3 covers 15 residues. Germline lookup yields CDR1 SGHNT and CDR2 YYREEE (reference sequence). The CDR3 sequence is CASGKQGRFGYEQYF. CDR3 coding DNA: TGTGCCAGCGGAAAACAGGGGCGGTTCGGCTACGAGCAGTACTTC.

The rearrangement joins TRBV9 to TRBJ2-2, with D perhaps matching TRBD2 (6 bases). This CDR3 is built from 14 residues. Germline assignment: CDR1 SGDLS and CDR2 YYNGEE. Trimming cost V 2 bases and J 6 bases, with 11 bases left between them. CDR3 residues: CASSVGTSPGELFF. The CDR3 bases are TGTGCCAGCAGCGTCGGAACTAGCCCCGGGGAGCTGTTTTTT.

The chain has TRBV5-1 and TRBJ2-3, with 13 bases aligning to TRBD2. V shed 3 bases, J shed 5 bases, and the junction held 12 bases outside the gene matches. The CDR3 contains 18 residues. In germline, CDR1 is SGHRS, CDR2 YFSETQ. The CDR3 bases are TGCGCCAGCAGCTCCGGGACTAGCGGGAATGCTCGTGGAGATACGCAGTATTTT. Translating it yields CASSSGTSGNARGDTQYF.